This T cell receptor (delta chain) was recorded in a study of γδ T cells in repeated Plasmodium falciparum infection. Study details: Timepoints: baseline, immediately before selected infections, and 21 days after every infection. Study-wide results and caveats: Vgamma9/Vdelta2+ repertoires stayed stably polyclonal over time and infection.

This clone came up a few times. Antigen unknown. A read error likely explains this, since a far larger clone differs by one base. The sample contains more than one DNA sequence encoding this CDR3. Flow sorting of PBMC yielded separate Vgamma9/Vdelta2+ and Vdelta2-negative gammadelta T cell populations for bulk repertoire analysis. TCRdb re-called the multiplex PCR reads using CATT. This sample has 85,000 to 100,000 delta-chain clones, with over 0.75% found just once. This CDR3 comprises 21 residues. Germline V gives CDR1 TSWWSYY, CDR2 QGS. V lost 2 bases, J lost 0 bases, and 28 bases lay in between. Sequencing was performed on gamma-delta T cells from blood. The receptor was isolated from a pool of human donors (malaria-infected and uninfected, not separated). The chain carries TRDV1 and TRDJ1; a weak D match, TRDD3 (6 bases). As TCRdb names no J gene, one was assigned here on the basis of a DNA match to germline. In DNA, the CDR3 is TGTGCTCTTGGGGAAAAGGGCCGACCATGGACTAAATGGGGGTACACCGATAAACTCATCTTT. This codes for CALGEKGRPWTKWGYTDKLIF.